This T cell receptor (beta chain) is from a study of T cells in women clearing cervical HPV infection. Study-level information: Case blood was drawn when the lesion was first found; control blood after infection became undetectable. For cases, blood was sampled a median about 160 days after lesion detection, interquartile range about 90 to 200 days. Study-level findings and limits: Richness plus V gene abundances separated cases from controls with AUC approximately 0.78.

On this clone: What it recognizes is unknown. The CDR3 goes on 3 residues after the read ends, and that part is filled in from the germline J gene.

The method was immunoSEQ multiplex PCR; TCRdb's version includes in-frame clones alone and lacks a portion of them. The sample includes approximately 30,000 clones. MY09/MY11 PCR detected cervical HPV DNA; dot-blot assigned genotypes. The CDR3 extends over 15 amino acids. Trimming removed 7 bases from V and 0 bases from J, with 12 bases in between. Germline CDR1 is PRHDT and CDR2 is FYEKMQ (reference sequence). The sequencing sample was made of blood buffy coat. The TCR sequence derives from a woman between 18 and 70 years old with a cervical HPV16 infection that either progressed to CIN3+ or cleared (not recorded which). The V gene is TRBV13, the J gene TRBJ1-4; D remains ambiguous. CDR3 protein: CASKEGYATNEKLFF. CDR3 bases read: TGTGCCAGCAAGGAAGGGTATGCAACTAATGAAAAA.